This T cell receptor (beta chain) was sequenced in a study of blood T cell repertoires in COVID-19. Study at large: COVID-19 samples collected from the United States, Italy and Spain covered acute and convalescent phases. Sources were T cells, B-cell-depleted T cells, or PBMCs; the material itself was cDNA or gDNA.

Per the original data handling: Estimated nucleated cell counts came from reference gene primer amplification. Profiled with immunoSEQ multiplex PCR; TCRdb holds only in-frame clones, not every one. Clone size and the V and J calls come from that table; the DNA yielded D and trimming. Among about 170,000 clones listed, around four fifths were seen once. Germline CDR1 reads ENHRY; CDR2 reads SYGVKD. Trimming shortened V by 6 bases and J by 8 bases, and 25 bases separated the two germline ends. The CDR3 runs 16 residues. Those enrolled in Seattle joined during active infection and were followed longitudinally afterward.

The chain carries TRBV10-3 and TRBJ1-2, with TRBD1 as a possible D gene (5 bases). The sequence was obtained from a woman over 75 with COVID-19, enrolled during active disease. Sequencing was performed on peripheral blood. The CDR3 nucleotides read TGTGCCATCAGCCGCGAGAAATCGGGGGGGTCGACCGGCTACACCTTC. It specifies CAISREKSGGSTGYTF.